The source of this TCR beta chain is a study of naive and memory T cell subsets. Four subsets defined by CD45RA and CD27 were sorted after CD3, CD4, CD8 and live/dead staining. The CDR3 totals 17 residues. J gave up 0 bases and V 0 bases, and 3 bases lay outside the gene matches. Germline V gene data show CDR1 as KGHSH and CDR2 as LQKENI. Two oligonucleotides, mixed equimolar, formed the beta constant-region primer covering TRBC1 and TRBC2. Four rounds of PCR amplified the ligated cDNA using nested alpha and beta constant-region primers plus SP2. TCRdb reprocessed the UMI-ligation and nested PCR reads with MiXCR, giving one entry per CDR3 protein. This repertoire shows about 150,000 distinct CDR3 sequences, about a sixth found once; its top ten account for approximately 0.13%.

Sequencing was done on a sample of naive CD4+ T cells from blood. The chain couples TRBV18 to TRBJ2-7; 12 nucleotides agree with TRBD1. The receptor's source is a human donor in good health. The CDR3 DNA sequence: TGTGCCAGCTCACCACCGAGGGGACAGGGGGCCTCCTACGAGCAGTACTTC. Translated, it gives CASSPPRGQGASYEQYF. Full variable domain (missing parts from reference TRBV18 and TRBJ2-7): NAGVMQNPRHLVRRRGQEARLRCSPMKGHSHVYWYRQLPEEGLKFMVYLQKENIIDESGMPKERFSAEFPKEGPSILRIQQVVRGDSAAYFCASSPPRGQGASYEQYFGPGTRLTVT.